The 18 T cell receptor beta chains presented below share a single source sample, sequenced in a study of T cells in narcolepsy. Sequencing was performed with immunoSEQ multiplex PCR; in TCRdb, only in-frame clones are kept and a portion is missing. The table includes some 30,000 clones, about 90% detected once. Specimen: memory (CD45RA-) CD4+ T cells from blood. Every receptor here comes from a human donor in good health.

The chain employs TRBV7-2 and TRBJ2-3, with TRBD2 matching over 8 bases. V lost 1 base and J lost 3; bases outside the gene matches: 6. The CDR3 contains 16 residues. CDR1 is SGHTA and CDR2 is FQGNSA in the germline V gene. Here the CDR3 reads CASSLVGREVTDTQYF. CDR3 in DNA: TGTGCCAGCAGCTTAGTAGGGCGGGAGGTGACAGATACGCAGTATTTT. Looking up the rest from reference TRBV7-2 and TRBJ2-3 gives the full variable domain: GAGVSQSPSNKVTEKGKDVELRCDPISGHTALYWYRQSLGQGLEFLIYFQGNSAPDKSGLPSDRFSAERTGGSVSTLTIQRTQQEDSAVYLCASSLVGREVTDTQYFGPGTRLTVL.

The chain recombines TRBV18 with TRBJ2-3; D unresolved. Germline CDR1 reads KGHSH; CDR2 reads LQKENI. The CDR3 contains 12 residues. V was cut by 2 bases and J by 6 bases, with 6 bases left in between. CDR3 region: CASSPTADTQYF. In DNA, the CDR3 is TGTGCCAGCTCACCAACCGCGGATACGCAGTATTTT.

The chain employs TRBV4-1 and TRBJ2-3, with D possibly matching TRBD2 (6 bases). CDR1 and CDR2 (germline): MGHRA, YSYEKL. V was clipped by 1 base and J by 2 bases, with 13 bases between them. The CDR3 sequence is 16 residues long. DNA for the CDR3: TGCGCCAGCAGCCAAGTCGGAGGGACCATCACAGATACGCAGTATTTT. This encodes CASSQVGGTITDTQYF.

This clone has a handful of counts. Other nucleotide sequences from this sample produce the same CDR3. The chain employs TRBV7-9 and TRBJ1-3; D is unresolved. The germline CDR1 and CDR2 sequences are SEHNR and FQNEAQ (reference sequence). With 1 base removed from V and 3 bases from J, the gap between germline ends came to 10 bases. This CDR3 spans 15 amino acids. The CDR3 DNA follows: TGTGCCAGCAGCTTAGTTACCGGGTTTGGAAACACCATATATTTT. Amino acid sequence: CASSLVTGFGNTIYF.

This clone was observed a handful of times. The V gene is TRBV4-1, the J gene TRBJ1-2; D gene unclear. The germline V gene has CDR1 MGHRA and CDR2 YSYEKL. Trimming left V 5 bases short and J 3 bases short, with 16 bases between. The CDR3 sequence is 15 residues long. CDR3 DNA: TGCGCCAGCAGCAACTACCTAGGGTTCGACTATGGCTACACCTTC. Its translation is CASSNYLGFDYGYTF.

The V gene is TRBV6-6, the J gene TRBJ2-3, with 8 bases fitting TRBD2. This CDR3 is 15 amino acids long. Trimming took 6 bases from V and 5 from J; bases not matched to a gene: 10. The germline CDR1 and CDR2 sequences are MNHNY and SVGAGI (reference sequence). The CDR3 nucleotides read TGTGCCAGCAGGCTTGGGGCGGGAGGTGTAGATACGCAGTATTTT. Translation: CASRLGAGGVDTQYF.

This clone was observed a single time. The V gene is TRBV10-2, the J gene TRBJ2-7, with 9 bases fitting TRBD2. This CDR3 region has 19 residues. CDR1 WSHSY and CDR2 SAAADI come from the germline V gene. V lost 0 bases to trimming and J lost 0 bases; unmatched junction nucleotides: 12. The CDR3 DNA sequence: TGCGCCAGCAGTGAGTCGAGTGGAAGGACTAGCGCTCTCTCCTACGAGCAGTACTTC. It translates to CASSESSGRTSALSYEQYF.

In regard to this clone: The identical CDR3 is also encoded by other nucleotide sequences in the sample. The rearrangement joins TRBV30 to TRBJ2-7, with D uncertain. V lost 0 bases and J 2 bases, leaving 5 bases between the germline ends. Germline lookup yields CDR1 GTSNPN and CDR2 SVGIG (reference sequence). The CDR3 has 12 amino acids. CDR3 coding DNA: TGTGCCTGGAGTGTAGGTCCCTACGAGCAGTACTTC. Its protein product is CAWSVGPYEQYF. Based on the CDR3 plus reference TRBV30 and TRBJ2-7, the full variable domain is SQTIHQWPATLVQPVGSPLSLECTVEGTSNPNLYWYRQAAGRGLQLLFYSVGIGQISSEVPQNLSASRPQDRQFILSSKKLLLSDSGFYLCAWSVGPYEQYFGPGTRLTVT.

The gene calls are TRBV7-9 and TRBJ1-1, with 7 bases fitting TRBD1. The CDR3 runs to 17 residues. Unmatched junction bases numbered 16, after V lost 4 bases and J lost 5 bases. Germline loops: CDR1 SEHNR, CDR2 FQNEAQ (reference sequence). CDR3 sequence: CASSSYRGGGLETEAFF. CDR3 in DNA: TGTGCCAGCAGCTCCTACAGGGGAGGAGGTTTGGAAACTGAAGCTTTCTTT. The full variable domain, rest sourced from reference TRBV7-9 and TRBJ1-1, is DTGVSQNPRHKITKRGQNVTFRCDPISEHNRLYWYRQTLGQGPEFLTYFQNEAQLEKSRLLSDRFSAERPKGSFSTLEIQRTEQGDSAMYLCASSSYRGGGLETEAFFGQGTRLTVV.

The genes are TRBV7-9 and TRBJ1-4; TRBD1 agrees at 7 bases. Germline lookup yields CDR1 SEHNR and CDR2 FQNEAQ (reference sequence). V dropped 3 bases and J dropped 10; count of bases not matched to a gene: 5. The CDR3 covers 13 residues. This chain's CDR3 is CASSFDTGAKLFF. CDR3 nucleotide sequence: TGTGCCAGCAGCTTCGACACAGGGGCAAAACTGTTTTTT.

The rearrangement uses TRBV7-7 and TRBJ2-2, with 8 bases lining up with TRBD1. The V segment lost 7 bases and the J segment 0 bases; nucleotides outside the gene matches: 4. CDR3 length: 15 residues. Germline V gene sequence: CDR1 SSHAT, CDR2 FNYEAQ (reference sequence). The CDR3 bases are TGTGCCAGCACCCCGGACAGGGCGAACACCGGGGAGCTGTTTTTT. It translates to CASTPDRANTGELFF. Full variable domain (outside the CDR3, taken from reference TRBV7-7 and TRBJ2-2): GAGVSQSPRYKVTKRGQDVTLRCDPISSHATLYWYQQALGQGPEFLTYFNYEAQPDKSGLPSDRFSAERPEGSISTLTIQRTEQRDSAMYRCASTPDRANTGELFFGEGSRLTVL.

This clone turned up a few times. The J gene is TRBJ1-5, the V gene TRBV2, with 10 positions matching TRBD1. CDR1 is SNHLY and CDR2 is FYNNEI in the germline V gene. The CDR3 loop spans 14 amino acids. With V trimmed by 4 bases and J by 5 bases, 2 bases remained unmatched. In DNA, the CDR3 is TGTGCCAGCAGTGCGGACAGGGGGTATCAGCCCCAGCATTTT. It specifies CASSADRGYQPQHF.

The genes are TRBV11-2 and TRBJ2-1, with 7 bases identical to TRBD2. Unmatched junction bases numbered 14, after V lost 8 bases and J lost 7 bases. The CDR3 loop spans 15 amino acids. Germline values: CDR1 SGHAT, CDR2 FQNNGV. The CDR3 nucleotides read TGTGCCAGCCGATTGCACGGGGGGAGAGGGAATGAGCAGTTCTTC. Its translation is CASRLHGGRGNEQFF.

The chain recombines TRBV4-2 with TRBJ1-5; the D gene is possibly TRBD1 (5 bases). V gave up 3 bases and J gave up 7 bases, with 19 bases separating them. The CDR3 covers 16 residues. Per germline, CDR1 LGHNA and CDR2 YNFKEQ. The CDR3 loop is CASSQGPDALGQPQHF. The DNA of the CDR3 is TGTGCCAGCAGCCAGGGACCCGATGCCTTAGGGCAGCCCCAGCATTTT.

This clone was picked up one time. The chain is built from TRBV7-9 and TRBJ2-1, with D perhaps given as TRBD1 or TRBD2 (6 bases each). The V gene's germline CDR1 is SEHNR and CDR2 FQNEAQ (reference sequence). V lost 6 bases, J lost 12 bases, and 24 bases lay in between. The CDR3 runs 15 residues. The CDR3 region has the DNA TGTGCCAGCAGGGCGGGACACCGCTCGCAGATGGGGCAGTTCTTC. It codes for CASRAGHRSQMGQFF.

The chain has TRBV5-1 and TRBJ1-3; TRBD1 is a possible D gene (5 bases). CDR1 is SGHRS, CDR2 YFSETQ, per germline. The V end lost 3 bases, the J end lost 3 bases, and 19 bases lay between the germline ends. The CDR3 loop spans 17 amino acids. CDR3 amino acids: CASSSATLGDGGNTIYF. CDR3 nucleotides: TGCGCCAGCAGCTCCGCCACATTAGGGGACGGTGGAAACACCATATATTTT.

The V and J genes are TRBV27 and TRBJ1-5; 7 nucleotides line up with TRBD1. The length of the CDR3 is 13 residues. Germline V CDR1 and CDR2: MNHEY, SMNVEV (reference sequence). Trimming removed 5 bases from V and 9 bases from J; junction bases left unmatched: 7. This CDR3 is CASSETGDRPQHF. CDR3 nucleotide sequence: TGTGCCAGCAGTGAAACAGGGGATCGGCCCCAGCATTTT.

The chain recombines TRBV7-6 with TRBJ1-1, with D perhaps matching TRBD1 (6 bases). The germline V gene has CDR1 SGHVS and CDR2 FNYEAQ. The V and J ends lost 5 bases and 0 bases respectively, with 13 bases between them. The CDR3 consists of 15 residues. The CDR3: CASSLGQPMNTEAFF. CDR3 nucleotides: TGTGCCAGCAGCCTCGGACAGCCCATGAACACTGAAGCTTTCTTT.